This entry lists 11 T cell receptor beta chains sequenced from one sample in a study of control samples from healthy donors and cancer patients. Libraries were prepared by immunoSEQ multiplex PCR; TCRdb keeps only in-frame clonotypes and omits some of them. The sample yields some 96,000 clones, roughly 84% seen once. Sequencing used blood. Receptors originate from a woman aged 50 to 65 in good health.

The V gene is TRBV10-3, the J gene TRBJ2-1; D is undetermined. The V and J ends lost 0 bases and 5 bases respectively, with 2 bases between them. From germline, CDR1 is ENHRY and CDR2 SYGVKD. CDR3 length: 12 amino acids. The chain's CDR3 is CAISESNNEQFF. In DNA, the CDR3 is TGTGCCATCAGTGAGTCGAACAATGAGCAGTTCTTC.

The V call is TRBV7-8, the J call TRBJ2-7, with a tentative D call TRBD2 (6 bases). CDR1 is SGHVS, CDR2 FQNEAQ, per germline. The CDR3 length is 13 residues. Trimming shortened V by 5 bases and J by 7 bases, and 15 bases separated the two germline ends. CDR3 coding DNA: TGTGCCAGCAGCGGGGGGTCATTGGGGGAGCAGTACGTC. This sequence encodes CASSGGSLGEQYV.

V is TRBV3-1 (or the pseudogene TRBV3-2) and J is TRBJ2-1; tentatively, D is TRBD1 or TRBD2 (5 bases each). The CDR3 consists of 18 residues. Trimming removed 0 bases from V and 8 bases from J, with 23 bases in between. Germline lookup yields CDR1 LGHDT and CDR2 YNNKEL (reference sequence). CDR3 bases: TGTGCCAGCAGCCAAGATGGGGGTTGGGTTCGGTCAAAGGATGAGCAGTTCTTC. Its protein is CASSQDGGWVRSKDEQFF.

CDR3 bases: TGCGCCAGCAGCCAAGTCGGTAGCTCCTACAATGAGCAGTTCTTC. Translating it yields CASSQVGSSYNEQFF. The chain combines TRBV4-1 with TRBJ2-1; D call uncertain. The length of the CDR3 is 15 residues. V was shortened by 1 base and J by 0 bases, with 7 bases between the two germline ends. Germline V gene data show CDR1 as MGHRA and CDR2 as YSYEKL.

The chain is built from TRBV15 and TRBJ1-1; TRBD1 is a possible D gene (6 bases). The CDR3 has 17 residues. Germline-derived CDR1 and CDR2 are LNHNV and YYDKDF (reference sequence). Trimming stripped 3 bases from V and 1 base from J, with 18 bases between. The CDR3 loop is CATSSSLLGQRNTEAFF. CDR3 nucleotides: TGTGCCACCAGCAGCTCTCTACTAGGACAGCGGAACACTGAAGCTTTCTTT.

V gene TRBV6-4 combines with J gene TRBJ2-5; tentatively, D is TRBD2 (6 bases). V was pared by 3 bases and J by 5 bases, with 19 bases between. The length of the CDR3 is 16 residues. Germline V gene lookup returns CDR1 MRHNA and CDR2 SNTAGT. DNA of the CDR3: TGTGCCAGCAGTGAGTCGGGCCCATCCAGCGGGGAGACCCAGTACTTC. It encodes CASSESGPSSGETQYF.

This clone was counted a single time. This chain uses TRBV6-2 or TRBV6-3 with TRBJ1-1; D may be TRBD1 (6 bases). V gave up 5 bases and J gave up 5 bases, with 15 bases separating them. Germline CDR1 and CDR2: MNHEY and SVGEGT. The length of the CDR3 is 14 residues. CDR3 sequence (DNA): TGTGCCAGCAGTGGTTCGACAGGAGCAACTGAAGCTTTCTTT. Protein product: CASSGSTGATEAFF.

At least ten counts were recorded for this clone. The rearrangement joins TRBV3-1 (or the pseudogene TRBV3-2) to TRBJ2-1, with a weak D call TRBD2 (6 bases). Trimming left V 4 bases short and J 5 bases short, with 12 bases between. Germline V CDR1 and CDR2: LGHDT, YNNKEL (reference sequence). The CDR3 has 14 residues. CDR3 loop: CASSPGGNHNEQFF. In DNA form, the CDR3 reads TGTGCCAGCAGCCCAGGCGGGAACCACAATGAGCAGTTCTTC.

V gene TRBV18 combines with J gene TRBJ2-5; the match to TRBD2 covers 8 bases. Germline CDR1 is KGHSH and CDR2 is LQKENI. The CDR3 runs to 17 residues. The trim removed 2 bases at V and 4 bases at J, leaving 12 bases unmatched. The CDR3 here is CASSPLDYGRASETQYF. CDR3 coding DNA: TGTGCCAGCTCACCATTGGACTACGGGAGGGCGTCAGAGACCCAGTACTTC.

This clone was seen only once. The chain employs TRBV2 and TRBJ2-3; the D is unclear. V lost 8 bases to trimming and J lost 6 bases, with 15 bases between them. Germline CDR1 is SNHLY and CDR2 is FYNNEI. CDR3 length: 13 amino acids. CDR3: CASADGFEDTQYF. CDR3 DNA sequence: TGTGCCAGCGCTGACGGATTTGAGGATACGCAGTATTTT.

V is TRBV19 and J is TRBJ2-2, with 9 bases fitting TRBD1. Losses at the gene ends were 5 bases for V and 3 bases for J; bases not matched to a gene: 4. The CDR3 has 15 residues. In germline, CDR1 is LNHDA, CDR2 SQIVND (reference sequence). CDR3 residues: CASSGWDRDTGELFF. Written as DNA, the CDR3 is TGTGCCAGTAGTGGCTGGGACAGGGACACCGGGGAGCTGTTTTTT.